This TCR beta chain is drawn from a study of CD8 T cells in Susac syndrome. Random hexamers were used to reverse transcribe 0.5 to 1 ug of RNA. Across 54 Vbeta and 13 Jbeta, immunoSEQ multiplex PCR amplified TCR beta CDR3. TCRdb independently ran MiXCR on the immunoSEQ multiplex PCR reads; one entry per CDR3 protein. The table has about 300,000 distinct CDR3 sequences, about 90% seen once; the top ten hold more than 0.06%. Sequencing of TCR beta covered CD8+ and CD4+ T cells obtained from blood. CDR3 length: 14 amino acids. Germline V gene data show CDR1 as KGHSH and CDR2 as LQKENI. V was pared by 3 bases and J by 7 bases, with 15 bases between.

The sequencing sample was made of CD4+ T cells from PBMCs. The source is a human donor with multiple sclerosis. The genes are TRBV18 and TRBJ1-1; D may be TRBD1 (6 bases). CDR3 DNA: TGTGCCAGCTCACCGGAGGCACAGGGCGGTGAAGCTTTCTTT. Protein product: CASSPEAQGGEAFF.